The rows below give T cell receptor beta chains drawn from one sample of a study of blood T cells in healthy people across ages. From the 5' RACE reads, TCRdb called clonotypes with MiXCR, one entry per CDR3 protein. This sample has 1 million or so distinct CDR3 sequences, with about 23% found just once. The same sample was also studied in work on T cells of mothers and their children.

The sequenced sample was blood. Receptor source: a girl aged 2 to 9 in good health. Each CDR3 is given with its conserved first and last residue. D genes are given only for firm matches. Size is stated for part of the rows, as once, few or many counts, or as a class when the clone is expanded.

V	D	size	J	CDR3	DNA
TRBV6-1	NA	once	TRBJ1-5	CASSEVTSNQPQHF	TGTGCCAGCAGTGAAGTGACAAGCAATCAGCCCCAGCATTTT
TRBV7-9	TRBD1	few	TRBJ2-5	CASSPKRTTGDQETQYF	TGTGCCAGCAGCCCAAAAAGGACGACAGGGGACCAAGAGACCCAGTACTTC
TRBV25-1	NA	NA	TRBJ1-1	CASSAPRRVYTEAFF	TGTGCCAGCAGTGCCCCCAGGAGGGTGTACACCGAAGCTTTCTTT
TRBV29-1	NA	NA	TRBJ1-2	CSANARGEYYGYTF	TGCAGCGCGAACGCCCGAGGGGAGTACTATGGCTACACCTTC
TRBV20-1	TRBD2	few	TRBJ2-1	CSAIPGTSGSDEQFF	TGCAGTGCAATACCCGGGACTAGCGGGAGCGATGAGCAGTTCTTC
TRBV6-1	TRBD1	few	TRBJ2-7	CASSTQGAALPSSYEQYF	TGTGCCAGCAGTACCCAGGGGGCCGCTCTCCCTAGCTCCTACGAGCAGTACTTC
TRBV5-1	TRBD2	NA	TRBJ2-1	CASSLGGGTSGINEQFF	TGCGCCAGCAGCTTGGGAGGAGGGACTAGCGGGATCAATGAGCAGTTCTTC
TRBV20-1	NA	NA	TRBJ1-5	CSAKAGDSNQPQHF	TGCAGTGCTAAAGCAGGGGATAGCAATCAGCCCCAGCATTTT
TRBV20-1	NA	NA	TRBJ2-5	CSAADYRETQYF	TGCAGTGCCGCGGACTACAGGGAGACCCAGTACTTC
TRBV4-2	NA	NA	TRBJ2-2	CASNQANTGELFF	TGTGCCAGCAATCAGGCGAACACCGGGGAGCTGTTTTTT
TRBV15	NA	few	TRBJ1-2	CATSTPLEGGYGYTF	TGTGCCACCAGCACCCCTTTGGAGGGAGGCTATGGCTACACCTTC
TRBV6-1	NA	NA	TRBJ2-2	CASAQDRTQNTGELFF	TGTGCCAGCGCCCAAGACCGGACACAAAACACCGGGGAGCTGTTTTTT
TRBV10-3	TRBD1	few	TRBJ2-7	CAMGGQDSYEQYF	TGCGCCATGGGGGGACAGGATTCCTACGAGCAGTACTTC
TRBV20-1	NA	few	TRBJ2-3	CSAKDVDWGAGLDTQYF	TGCAGTGCTAAGGACGTCGATTGGGGGGCCGGGCTAGATACGCAGTATTTT
TRBV4-3	NA	many	TRBJ2-1	CASSQGKNEQFF	TGCGCCAGCAGCCAAGGAAAAAATGAGCAGTTCTTC
TRBV6-2/TRBV6-3	TRBD2	NA	TRBJ2-3	CASSSLAGGLNTQYF	TGTGCCAGCAGTTCCTTAGCGGGAGGACTAAATACGCAGTATTTT
TRBV9	NA	NA	TRBJ2-6	CASSVDGGSGANVLTF	TGTGCCAGCAGCGTAGATGGGGGATCTGGGGCCAACGTCCTGACTTTC
TRBV7-8	NA	NA	TRBJ2-1	CASSPRGGGVEQFF	TGTGCCAGCAGCCCAAGAGGGGGGGGGGTTGAGCAGTTCTTC
TRBV10-3	NA	NA	TRBJ1-1	CAIRGGDTEAFF	TGTGCCATCAGGGGTGGGGACACTGAAGCTTTCTTT
TRBV7-2	NA	NA	TRBJ2-7	CASSFWGSLPPYEQYF	TGTGCCAGCAGCTTCTGGGGGAGTCTCCCCCCCTACGAGCAGTACTTC
TRBV7-3	NA	NA	TRBJ1-1	CASSFETGTNTEAFF	TGCGCCAGCAGCTTCGAAACCGGGACGAACACTGAAGCTTTCTTT
TRBV6-2/TRBV6-3	NA	NA	TRBJ2-1	CASSYGGPQITYNEQFF	TGTGCCAGCAGTTACGGGGGGCCTCAGATAACCTACAATGAGCAGTTCTTC
TRBV2	NA	few	TRBJ1-1	CASINLVNTEAFF	TGTGCCAGCATTAATTTGGTGAACACTGAAGCTTTCTTT
TRBV5-1	TRBD1	NA	TRBJ2-3	CASSLGQGKTDTQYF	TGCGCCAGCAGCTTGGGACAGGGGAAAACAGATACGCAGTATTTT
TRBV7-2	NA	few	TRBJ1-3	CASSSPPSGGNTIYF	TGTGCCAGCAGCTCCCCTCCATCCGGTGGAAACACCATATATTTT
TRBV11-2	NA	few	TRBJ2-5	CASSGRERVRETQYF	TGTGCCAGCAGCGGCCGAGAGCGGGTTAGGGAGACCCAGTACTTC
TRBV12-3/TRBV12-4	NA	few	TRBJ1-1	CASSLRAGWATEAFF	TGTGCCAGCAGTTTAAGGGCAGGGTGGGCCACTGAAGCTTTCTTT
TRBV7-2	NA	NA	TRBJ1-5	CASSLQTGYNQPQHF	TGTGCCAGCAGCTTACAGACAGGCTACAATCAGCCCCAGCATTTT
TRBV20-1	NA	few	TRBJ2-1	CSALEGNYNEQFF	TGCAGTGCCCTGGAGGGGAATTACAATGAGCAGTTCTTC
TRBV5-1	TRBD2	few	TRBJ2-7	CASSFSGLAGEYEQYF	TGCGCCAGCAGCTTTTCCGGACTAGCGGGAGAGTACGAGCAGTACTTC
TRBV7-3	TRBD2	once	TRBJ2-2	CASSRLGSGGTTGELFF	TGTGCCAGCAGCCGTTTGGGGAGCGGGGGGACTACCGGGGAGTTGTTTTTT
TRBV7-9	TRBD2	NA	TRBJ2-1	CASSQDSGTSGTYNEQFF	TGTGCCAGCAGTCAAGACTCCGGGACTAGCGGGACGTACAATGAGCAGTTCTTC
TRBV29-1	NA	NA	TRBJ1-2	CSVENPRGLNFNYGYTF	TGCAGCGTTGAAAACCCCAGGGGCCTTAATTTTAACTATGGCTACACCTTC
TRBV9	TRBD1	NA	TRBJ1-1	CASSASTGRTTEAFF	TGTGCCAGCAGCGCCTCGACAGGGAGAACAACTGAAGCTTTCTTT
TRBV5-1	NA	few	TRBJ1-4	CASSPSIRGTLIEKLFF	TGCGCCAGCAGCCCGTCAATCCGGGGGACACTTATCGAAAAACTGTTTTTT
TRBV6-5	NA	NA	TRBJ2-4	CASSFSNIQYF	TGTGCCAGCAGTTTTTCGAACATTCAGTACTTC
TRBV7-8	NA	few	TRBJ2-1	CASSLLQGGGYNEQFF	TGTGCCAGCAGCTTACTGCAAGGAGGGGGGTACAATGAGCAGTTCTTC
TRBV24-1	NA	NA	TRBJ2-5	CATSDSGIPPGETQYF	TGTGCCACCAGTGACTCCGGGATTCCTCCCGGGGAGACCCAGTACTTC
TRBV29-1	NA	NA	TRBJ1-3	CSAEDPEAGNTIYF	TGCAGCGCAGAGGACCCGGAGGCTGGAAACACCATATATTTT
TRBV27	NA	NA	TRBJ1-1	CASSLWSRGNTEAFF	TGTGCCAGCAGTTTATGGAGCAGGGGTAACACTGAAGCTTTCTTT
TRBV6-2/TRBV6-3	TRBD1	few	TRBJ1-4	CASNDRGESEELFF	TGTGCCAGCAACGACAGGGGAGAGTCTGAAGAACTGTTTTTT
TRBV20-1	NA	NA	TRBJ2-1	CSARVEGIYNEQFF	TGCAGTGCTAGAGTCGAGGGGATCTACAATGAGCAGTTCTTC
TRBV19	NA	NA	TRBJ2-5	CASKGSGRETQYF	TGTGCCAGTAAGGGGTCGGGGCGAGAGACCCAGTACTTC
TRBV15	TRBD1	few	TRBJ2-7	CATSPARGLYYEQYF	TGTGCCACCAGCCCCGCAAGGGGGCTCTACTACGAGCAGTACTTC
TRBV3-1	NA	NA	TRBJ2-6	CASSQQGANVLTF	TGTGCCAGCAGCCAACAGGGAGCCAACGTCCTGACTTTC
TRBV5-6	NA	NA	TRBJ1-2	CASSSFRQSYDYGYTF	TGTGCCAGCAGCTCCTTTCGCCAGTCCTACGACTATGGCTACACCTTC
TRBV7-2	NA	NA	TRBJ1-1	CASSLNEGERAEAFF	TGTGCCAGCAGCTTAAATGAAGGGGAGAGGGCTGAAGCTTTCTTT
TRBV27	NA	NA	TRBJ2-3	CASSSSGVSTDTQYF	TGTGCCAGCAGTTCCTCAGGGGTTAGCACAGATACGCAGTATTTT
TRBV29-1	NA	many	TRBJ1-2	CSVLPRQRMYTF	TGCAGCGTTCTTCCGAGACAAAGGATGTACACCTTC
TRBV6-1	TRBD2	NA	TRBJ2-7	CASSAASGSYEQYF	TGTGCCAGCAGTGCGGCTAGCGGGAGCTACGAGCAGTACTTC
TRBV5-1	NA	NA	TRBJ1-6	CASSLLRYNSPLYF	TGCGCCAGCAGCTTGCTCCGGTATAATTCACCCCTCTACTTT
TRBV27	NA	NA	TRBJ2-7	CASSGSARAYEQYF	TGTGCCAGCAGTGGTAGCGCGAGGGCCTACGAGCAGTACTTC